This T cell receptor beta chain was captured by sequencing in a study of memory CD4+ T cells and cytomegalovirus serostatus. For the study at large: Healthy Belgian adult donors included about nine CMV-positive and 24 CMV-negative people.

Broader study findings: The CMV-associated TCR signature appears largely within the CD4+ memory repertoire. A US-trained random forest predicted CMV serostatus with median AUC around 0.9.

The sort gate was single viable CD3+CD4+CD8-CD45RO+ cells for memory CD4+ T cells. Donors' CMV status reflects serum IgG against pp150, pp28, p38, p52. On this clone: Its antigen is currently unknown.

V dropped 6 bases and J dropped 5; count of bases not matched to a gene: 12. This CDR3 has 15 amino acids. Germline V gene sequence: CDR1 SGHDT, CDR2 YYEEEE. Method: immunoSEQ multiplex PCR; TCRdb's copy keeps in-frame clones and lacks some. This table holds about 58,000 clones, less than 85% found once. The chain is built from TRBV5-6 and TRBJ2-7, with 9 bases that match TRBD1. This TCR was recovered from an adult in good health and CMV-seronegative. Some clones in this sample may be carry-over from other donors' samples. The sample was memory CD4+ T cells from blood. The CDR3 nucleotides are TGTGCCAGCACTCCCCGCCGGGACAGGGCCAACGAGCAGTACTTC. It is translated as CASTPRRDRANEQYF.